Listed here are 7 T cell receptor beta chains from one sample, sequenced in a study of shared clonotypes between healthy human individuals. Assay: immunoSEQ multiplex PCR; the TCRdb copy retains only in-frame clones and omits some. The table has about 600,000 clones, roughly 97% seen once. The sample consisted of naive CD4+ T cells sorted from blood. This sample's subset: CD45RA+ positively selected. These receptor sequences come from a woman aged 25-40 years in good health.

This chain joins TRBV7-2 and TRBJ2-6, with 10 bases lining up with TRBD2. V lost 3 bases, J lost 3 bases, and 8 bases stayed unmatched. This CDR3 has 18 residues. Germline V CDR1 and CDR2: SGHTA, FQGNSA. In nucleotides, the CDR3 is TGTGCCAGCAGCTTGAGTCTAGCGGGAGCAAGTGGGGCCAACGTCCTGACTTTC. As protein: CASSLSLAGASGANVLTF.

The chain uses TRBV6-6 and TRBJ2-2; TRBD1 is a possible D gene (6 bases). The CDR3 totals 14 residues. Germline V gene sequence: CDR1 MNHNY, CDR2 SVGAGI (reference sequence). The germline V and J ends were trimmed by 8 bases and 1 base, with 11 bases remaining between them. The CDR3 DNA sequence: TGTGCCAGCGGCCCACAGGGGAACACCGGGGAGCTGTTTTTT. This translates into CASGPQGNTGELFF.

This chain uses TRBV7-9 with TRBJ1-4; D possibly corresponds to TRBD1 (5 bases). CDR1 SEHNR and CDR2 FQNEAQ come from the germline V gene (reference sequence). Trimming cost V 4 bases and J 8 bases, with 23 bases left between them. The CDR3 is made up of 17 amino acids. CDR3 bases: TGTGCCAGCAGCTCCACGCTCCGGAGGACAAACGGCGAAAAACTGTTTTTT. Translated, it gives CASSSTLRRTNGEKLFF.

The chain employs TRBV14 and TRBJ1-1; 8 bases line up with TRBD1. V lost 0 bases and J lost 5; bases outside the gene matches: 5. The length of the CDR3 is 15 residues. Germline CDR1 and CDR2: SGHDN and FVKESK. CDR3 nucleotide sequence: TGTGCCAGCAGCCAAGATCACAGGGGGAGGACTGAAGCTTTCTTT. Its translation is CASSQDHRGRTEAFF.

The chain has TRBV18 and TRBJ2-5; no reliable D call. The CDR3 is made up of 15 amino acids. Per the germline V gene, CDR1 is KGHSH and CDR2 is LQKENI. V was clipped by 0 bases and J by 5 bases, with 13 bases between them. The CDR3 reads CASSPPGEAEETQYF. CDR3 coding DNA: TGTGCCAGCTCACCACCAGGAGAGGCCGAGGAGACCCAGTACTTC. The full variable domain, its missing parts supplied by reference TRBV18 and TRBJ2-5, is NAGVMQNPRHLVRRRGQEARLRCSPMKGHSHVYWYRQLPEEGLKFMVYLQKENIIDESGMPKERFSAEFPKEGPSILRIQQVVRGDSAAYFCASSPPGEAEETQYFGPGTRLLVL.

The gene calls are TRBV21-1 and TRBJ2-6; no check of the table's D call, TRBD1, against the DNA was made. TRBV21-1 is a recognized pseudogene. CDR3 size: 20 residues. Here the CDR3 DNA reads TGTGCCAGCAGCAAAGTACCACGGGACAGGCAATTCTCTGGGGCCAACGTCCTGACTTTC. Amino acid sequence: CASSKVPRDRQFSGANVLTF.

The chain carries TRBV2 and TRBJ2-5, with D possibly being TRBD2 (5 bases). Germline V gene lookup returns CDR1 SNHLY and CDR2 FYNNEI. With 10 bases removed from V and 5 bases from J, the gap between germline ends came to 14 bases. The CDR3 is made up of 12 amino acids. This CDR3 reads CAILGIPETQYF. The CDR3 region has the DNA TGTGCCATTCTCGGGATACCGGAGACCCAGTACTTC.